This record covers a single TCR beta chain. Antigen: not known. This record comes from a study of T and B cells in COVID-19 patients. At the level of the study: COVID-19 patients gave peripheral blood either during active infection or after recovery. Active-infection patients were older, median roughly 65 years, than recovered patients, median approximately 35 years. Study-wide results and caveats: Active COVID-19 showed highly clonal TRB repertoires; recovery showed diversity and richness above healthy donors. Patients with COVID-19 reportedly showed strongly skewed T cell receptor beta variable and joining gene usage.

This CDR3 is 17 amino acids long. From germline, CDR1 is SGHDN and CDR2 FVKESK. The junction had 7 bases not matched to a gene; V was cut back by 4 bases and J by 1 base. TRB was amplified from around 230-520 ng of blood genomic DNA. TRB rearrangements were amplified by multiplex PCR with BIOMED2 TRB-A/B primers. TCRdb itself ran the multiplex PCR reads through MiXCR, one entry per CDR3 protein. The data show a few thousand distinct CDR3 sequences, with about 26% seen just once and roughly 5.9% held by the top ten. The J gene is TRBJ2-1, the V gene TRBV14, with 10 bases aligning to TRBD1. Material: blood. The TCR was taken from a human donor with active COVID-19. The CDR3 spells CASSRWDRGNSYNEQFF. The CDR3 DNA reads TGTGCCAGCAGCCGCTGGGACAGGGGTAATTCCTACAATGAGCAGTTCTTC.